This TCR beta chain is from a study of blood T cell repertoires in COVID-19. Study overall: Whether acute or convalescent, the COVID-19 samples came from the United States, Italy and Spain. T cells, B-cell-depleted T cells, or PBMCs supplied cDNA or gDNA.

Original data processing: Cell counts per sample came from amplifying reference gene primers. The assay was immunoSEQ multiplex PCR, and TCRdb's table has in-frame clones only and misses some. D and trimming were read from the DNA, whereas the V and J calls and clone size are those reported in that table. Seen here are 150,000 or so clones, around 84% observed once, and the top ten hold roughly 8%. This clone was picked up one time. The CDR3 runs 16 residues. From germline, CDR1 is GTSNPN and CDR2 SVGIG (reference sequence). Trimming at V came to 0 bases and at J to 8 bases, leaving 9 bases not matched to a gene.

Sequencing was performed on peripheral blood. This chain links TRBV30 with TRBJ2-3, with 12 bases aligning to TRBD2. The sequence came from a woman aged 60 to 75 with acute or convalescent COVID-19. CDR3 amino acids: CAWSVPPTSGGPTQYF. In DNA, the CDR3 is TGTGCCTGGAGTGTACCCCCTACTAGCGGGGGGCCTACGCAGTATTTT. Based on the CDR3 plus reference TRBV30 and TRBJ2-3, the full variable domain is SQTIHQWPATLVQPVGSPLSLECTVEGTSNPNLYWYRQAAGRGLQLLFYSVGIGQISSEVPQNLSASRPQDRQFILSSKKLLLSDSGFYLCAWSVPPTSGGPTQYFGPGTRLTVL.